This TCR beta chain emerged from a study of blood T cells in healthy people across ages. A J-beta primer mix and a sample-barcoded 5' primer were used in a second PCR of about 6 to 12 cycles. TCRdb recomputed calls from the 5' RACE reads with MiXCR, one row per CDR3 protein. The sample includes about 830,000 distinct CDR3 sequences, about 62% of them seen just once. This CDR3 is built from 13 residues. CDR1 and CDR2 from the germline V gene are SGHTA and FQGTGA. Trimming shortened V by 3 bases and J by 4 bases, and 6 bases separated the two germline ends. This clonotype came up many times. V usage is TRBV7-3 and J usage is TRBJ2-2; D ambiguous. Sequencing was carried out using blood. This receptor was taken from a man aged 30 to 45 in good health. The DNA for the CDR3 is TGTGCCAGCAGCTTGAGTAGCACCGGGGAGCTGTTTTTT. Encoded protein: CASSLSSTGELFF.